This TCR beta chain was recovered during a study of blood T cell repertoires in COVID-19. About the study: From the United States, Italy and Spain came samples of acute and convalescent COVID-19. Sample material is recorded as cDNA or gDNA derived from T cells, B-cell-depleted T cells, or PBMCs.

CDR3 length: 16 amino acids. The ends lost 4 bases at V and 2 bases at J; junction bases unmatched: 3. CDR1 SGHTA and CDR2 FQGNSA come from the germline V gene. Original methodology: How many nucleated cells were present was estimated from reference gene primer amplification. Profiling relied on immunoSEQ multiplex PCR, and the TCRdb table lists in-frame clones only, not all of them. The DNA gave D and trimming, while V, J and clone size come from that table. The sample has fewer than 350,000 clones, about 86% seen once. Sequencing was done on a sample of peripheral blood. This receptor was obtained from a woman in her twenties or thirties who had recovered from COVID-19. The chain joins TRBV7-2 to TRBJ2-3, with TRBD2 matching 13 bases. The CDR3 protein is CASSSGLAGFTDTQYF. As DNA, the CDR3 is TGTGCCAGCAGCTCGGGACTAGCGGGGTTCACAGATACGCAGTATTTT.